These T cell receptor beta chains were read from a single sample in a study of cytomegalovirus exposure and HLA in healthy donors. Measured with immunoSEQ multiplex PCR; TCRdb has only the in-frame clones, and not every one. This table has more than 50,000 clones, more than 70% appearing once. The sample comprised PBMCs. The receptor set was obtained from a man over 45 in good health and CMV-seropositive. The CDR3 runs from the conserved cysteine through the conserved F or W. Each record gives: V gene, D gene, J gene, clone size, CDR3 protein, CDR3 DNA. The D gene is left open where the match is weak. Size is omitted from some rows. Given values are once, few, many or a class for expanded clones.

V gene: TRBV4-2; D gene: -; J gene: TRBJ2-1; clone size: -; CDR3 protein: CASSREQVNEQFF; CDR3 DNA: TGTGCCAGCAGCCGAGAACAGGTAAATGAGCAGTTCTTC
V gene: TRBV9; D gene: TRBD1; J gene: TRBJ1-3; clone size: -; CDR3 protein: CASSPGTAGNTIYF; CDR3 DNA: TGTGCCAGCAGCCCCGGGACAGCTGGAAACACCATATATTTT
V gene: TRBV10-2; D gene: TRBD2; J gene: TRBJ2-3; clone size: -; CDR3 protein: CASRASGIYTDTQYF; CDR3 DNA: TGCGCCAGCAGGGCTAGCGGAATATACACAGATACGCAGTATTTT
V gene: TRBV2; D gene: TRBD1; J gene: TRBJ1-6; clone size: -; CDR3 protein: CASSRDRVHNSPLHF; CDR3 DNA: TGTGCCAGCAGTAGGGACAGGGTTCATAATTCACCCCTCCACTTT
V gene: TRBV14; D gene: TRBD1; J gene: TRBJ1-4; clone size: few; CDR3 protein: CASSHPRDSFRLFF; CDR3 DNA: TGTGCCAGCAGCCATCCCCGGGACAGCTTTCGGCTGTTTTTT
V gene: TRBV18; D gene: -; J gene: TRBJ1-1; clone size: few; CDR3 protein: CASSPKGAQVPAFF; CDR3 DNA: TGTGCCAGCTCACCGAAAGGGGCGCAGGTCCCAGCTTTCTTT
V gene: TRBV7-2; D gene: -; J gene: TRBJ1-4; clone size: -; CDR3 protein: CASSRLNEKLFF; CDR3 DNA: TGTGCCAGCAGCCGACTTAATGAAAAACTGTTTTTT
V gene: TRBV6-5; D gene: TRBD1; J gene: TRBJ1-1; clone size: few; CDR3 protein: CASSSLDRWAFF; CDR3 DNA: TGTGCCAGCAGTTCCCTGGACAGGTGGGCTTTCTTT
V gene: TRBV27; D gene: -; J gene: TRBJ2-2; clone size: -; CDR3 protein: CASTRPPGELFF; CDR3 DNA: TGTGCCAGCACCAGGCCACCCGGGGAGCTGTTTTTT
V gene: TRBV11-3; D gene: -; J gene: TRBJ2-3; clone size: -; CDR3 protein: CASSSDPGSTDTQYF; CDR3 DNA: TGTGCCAGCAGCTCCGATCCAGGGAGCACAGATACGCAGTATTTT
V gene: TRBV5-6; D gene: -; J gene: TRBJ2-3; clone size: few; CDR3 protein: CASSFNGGSDTQYF; CDR3 DNA: TGTGCCAGCAGCTTTAACGGGGGAAGTGATACGCAGTATTTT
V gene: TRBV7-9; D gene: -; J gene: TRBJ2-6; clone size: once; CDR3 protein: CASSTPSSGANVLTF; CDR3 DNA: TGTGCCAGCAGCACACCCAGCTCTGGGGCCAACGTCCTGACTTTC
V gene: TRBV4-1; D gene: -; J gene: TRBJ2-7; clone size: -; CDR3 protein: CASSQKTGSYEQYF; CDR3 DNA: TGCGCCAGCAGCCAGAAAACAGGGAGCTACGAGCAGTACTTC
V gene: TRBV5-4; D gene: -; J gene: TRBJ1-1; clone size: -; CDR3 protein: CASSFPGRNTEAFF; CDR3 DNA: TGTGCCAGCAGCTTCCCAGGGCGGAACACTGAAGCTTTCTTT
V gene: TRBV10-3; D gene: -; J gene: TRBJ1-3; clone size: -; CDR3 protein: CATWGTSRFSAGNTIYF; CDR3 DNA: TGTGCCACCTGGGGGACATCCCGATTTTCGGCGGGAAACACCATATATTTT
V gene: TRBV9; D gene: -; J gene: TRBJ2-5; clone size: once; CDR3 protein: CASSPGEGGGGLETQYF; CDR3 DNA: TGTGCCAGCAGCCCAGGGGAAGGCGGGGGTGGATTAGAGACCCAGTACTTC
V gene: TRBV11-2; D gene: -; J gene: TRBJ2-2; clone size: -; CDR3 protein: CASSTLQNTGELFF; CDR3 DNA: TGTGCCAGCAGCACCTTACAGAACACCGGGGAGCTGTTTTTT
V gene: TRBV6-6; D gene: -; J gene: TRBJ1-5; clone size: -; CDR3 protein: CASKGRGTGEGQPQHF; CDR3 DNA: TGTGCCAGCAAGGGGAGGGGGACCGGAGAGGGGCAGCCCCAGCATTTT
V gene: TRBV6-5; D gene: -; J gene: TRBJ2-5; clone size: few; CDR3 protein: CASSNSGRPQETQYF; CDR3 DNA: TGTGCCAGCAGCAATTCAGGGAGGCCTCAAGAGACCCAGTACTTC
V gene: TRBV7-8; D gene: TRBD1; J gene: TRBJ1-4; clone size: -; CDR3 protein: CASSLQGASEKLFF; CDR3 DNA: TGTGCCAGCAGCTTGCAGGGGGCTTCTGAAAAACTGTTTTTT
V gene: TRBV13; D gene: TRBD2; J gene: TRBJ2-1; clone size: -; CDR3 protein: CASRHAGGGSYNEQFF; CDR3 DNA: TGTGCCAGCAGACACGCGGGCGGGGGCTCCTACAATGAGCAGTTCTTC
V gene: TRBV5-4; D gene: TRBD2; J gene: TRBJ2-5; clone size: once; CDR3 protein: CASSLASGSLQETQYF; CDR3 DNA: TGTGCCAGCAGCTTAGCAAGCGGGAGTCTCCAAGAGACCCAGTACTTC
V gene: TRBV5-6; D gene: -; J gene: TRBJ1-2; clone size: -; CDR3 protein: CASSSTVQGIYGYTF; CDR3 DNA: TGTGCCAGCAGCTCGACCGTACAGGGAATCTATGGCTACACCTTC
V gene: TRBV29-1; D gene: TRBD1; J gene: TRBJ2-5; clone size: few; CDR3 protein: CSARTGAGETQYF; CDR3 DNA: TGCAGCGCCCGGACAGGGGCGGGGGAGACCCAGTACTTC
V gene: TRBV28; D gene: TRBD2; J gene: TRBJ2-4; clone size: -; CDR3 protein: CASSPRSSGPLIQYF; CDR3 DNA: TGTGCCAGCAGTCCCCGGTCTAGCGGGCCCCTCATTCAGTACTTC
V gene: TRBV30; D gene: TRBD2; J gene: TRBJ2-1; clone size: -; CDR3 protein: CAWSWGGRDEQFF; CDR3 DNA: TGTGCCTGGAGTTGGGGAGGGCGGGATGAGCAGTTCTTC
V gene: TRBV9; D gene: TRBD2; J gene: TRBJ2-3; clone size: few; CDR3 protein: CASTKGPSGRSADTQYF; CDR3 DNA: TGTGCCAGCACCAAAGGCCCTAGCGGGAGGTCCGCAGATACGCAGTATTTT
V gene: TRBV19; D gene: TRBD1; J gene: TRBJ1-6; clone size: -; CDR3 protein: CASSQGANSPLHF; CDR3 DNA: TGTGCCAGTAGTCAGGGGGCGAATTCACCCCTCCACTTT